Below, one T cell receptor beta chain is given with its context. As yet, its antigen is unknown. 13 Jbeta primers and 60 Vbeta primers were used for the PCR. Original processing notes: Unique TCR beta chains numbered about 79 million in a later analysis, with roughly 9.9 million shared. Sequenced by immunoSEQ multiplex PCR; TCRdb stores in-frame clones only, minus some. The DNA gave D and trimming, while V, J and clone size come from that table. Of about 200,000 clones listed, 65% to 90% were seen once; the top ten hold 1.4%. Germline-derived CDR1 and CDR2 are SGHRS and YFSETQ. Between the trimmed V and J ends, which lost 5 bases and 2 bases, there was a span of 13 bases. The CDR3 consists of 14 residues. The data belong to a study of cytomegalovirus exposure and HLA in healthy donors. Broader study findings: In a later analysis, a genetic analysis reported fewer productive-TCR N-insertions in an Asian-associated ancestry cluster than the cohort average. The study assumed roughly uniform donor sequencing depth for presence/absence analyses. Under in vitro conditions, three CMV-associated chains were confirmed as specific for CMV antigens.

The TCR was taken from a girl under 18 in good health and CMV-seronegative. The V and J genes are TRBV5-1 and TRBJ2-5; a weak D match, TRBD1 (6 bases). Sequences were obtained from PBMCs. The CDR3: CASRRQAPQETQYF. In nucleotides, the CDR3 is TGCGCCAGCAGAAGACAGGCGCCTCAAGAGACCCAGTACTTC.